This TCR beta chain was sequenced during a study of T cell responses to AZD1222 COVID-19 vaccine. Study observations and caveats: Recipients of AZD1222 seropositive at baseline numbered only 5 or 6. Most donors were white British and more were female, and clonal diversity was possibly underestimated. Reports say nearly half of spike-specific TCRs go after unmutated variant regions.

This clone is a singleton in its sample. Its antigen is as yet unknown. This table comes from immunoSEQ multiplex PCR, and its TCRdb copy is limited to in-frame clones, with some not included. This table has about 130,000 clones, 89% appearing once. The junction had 8 bases not matched to a gene; V was cut back by 8 bases and J by 2 bases. The CDR3 sequence is 15 residues long. The germline V gene encodes CDR1 SGHRS and CDR2 YFSETQ. This specimen was peripheral blood, taken on day 0 of AZD1222 vaccination. The chain is built from TRBV5-1 and TRBJ1-2, with 11 bases that match TRBD1. This TCR was sampled from an adult in good health. The CDR3 nucleotides are TGCGCCAGTGGAGACGGGGACAGGGGGAACTATGGCTACACCTTC. Translating it yields CASGDGDRGNYGYTF.